This T cell receptor beta chain was sequenced in a study of early T cells in non-severe SARS-CoV-2 infection. Background on the study: Sequencing targeted bulk RNA from unsorted whole blood, leaving chains unpaired.

Molecules of cDNA were individually given unique molecular identifiers that were attached to them. TCRdb itself ran the 5' RACE reads through MiXCR, one entry per CDR3 protein. Among fewer than 35,000 distinct CDR3 sequences, roughly 4.3% were seen once, and the ten largest hold 9.5% to 12%. Germline CDR1 DFQATT, CDR2 SNEGSKA (reference sequence). The ends lost 0 bases at V and 4 bases at J; junction bases unmatched: 14. The CDR3 totals 18 residues. Note on this clonotype: Antigen unknown.

Overall study findings and caveats: Clonotype matching in VDJdb favored anti-spike CD8 responses and did not capture private and CD4 specificities.

Material: whole blood. This chain uses TRBV20-1 with TRBJ2-5, with 10 bases matching TRBD2. This TCR derives from an adult who was a healthcare worker with PCR-confirmed SARS-CoV-2 infection or an uninfected control (not recorded which). CDR3 in DNA: TGCAGTGCTAGAGATCTGAGACTAGCGGGTACCCAGGGAGAGACCCAGTACTTC. Residues: CSARDLRLAGTQGETQYF.